This T cell receptor beta chain is from a study of cytomegalovirus exposure and HLA in healthy donors. Study conclusions and caveats: A later analysis showed that HLA-associated TCR beta chains had undergone more clonal expansion than equally common others. Rare sequences made up most TCRs, while some public TCRs were found in many donors. Previous analysis showed most TCR beta V segments were productive about 90% or about 30% of the time.

The germline V gene encodes CDR1 SEHNR and CDR2 FQNEAQ (reference sequence). V lost 1 base and J lost 2, with 7 bases in between. The CDR3 sequence is 14 residues long. This PCR relied on a set of 60 Vbeta primers and 13 Jbeta primers. Here immunoSEQ multiplex PCR was the method, and the copy in TCRdb shows in-frame clones only, minus some. This sample lists approximately 70,000 clones; its ten largest clones have approximately 3.8%. In the case of this clone: Its cognate antigen is unknown.

The chain employs TRBV7-9 and TRBJ2-3; no reliable D call. The sequenced material came from PBMCs. The sequence was obtained from a female donor in good health and CMV-seropositive. The DNA for the CDR3 is TGTGCCAGCAGCTTAGGAGAAATCACAGATACGCAGTATTTT. Protein sequence: CASSLGEITDTQYF.